The 10 T cell receptor beta chains given below trace back to one sample, sequenced in a study of T cell changes during pregnancy in multiple sclerosis. The repertoire was sequenced with immunoSEQ multiplex PCR; TCRdb's copy has only in-frame clones and lacks some. The sample contains about 73,000 clones, around 92% of which appear only once. The sequencing here drew on peripheral blood, taken in the third trimester of pregnancy. All receptors derive from a female donor in good health, enrolled as a control in a pregnancy study.

The genes are TRBV4-1 and TRBJ1-2; D ambiguous. Trimming removed 5 bases at V and 3 bases at J, with 16 bases between. Germline V gene lookup returns CDR1 MGHRA and CDR2 YSYEKL. The CDR3 extends over 15 amino acids. The CDR3 loop is CASSSPERRDYGYTF. Here the CDR3 DNA reads TGCGCCAGCAGCTCCCCGGAGAGGAGGGACTATGGCTACACCTTC.

In its sample, this clone was seen once. The chain combines TRBV28 with TRBJ2-4, with a possible D match to TRBD1 (5 bases). The V end was cut by 5 bases, the J end by 5 bases, with 16 bases between. Germline assignment: CDR1 MDHEN and CDR2 SYDVKM. The CDR3 runs 15 residues. The CDR3 DNA follows: TGTGCCAGCAGTCCTCCCACGGTAGGGGAAAACATTCAGTACTTC. It yields the protein CASSPPTVGENIQYF.

The chain combines TRBV4-1 with TRBJ1-5, with 10 positions matching TRBD1. This CDR3 comprises 14 residues. V trimming: 4 bases; J trimming: 6 bases; junction bases outside the gene matches: 3. Germline V CDR1 and CDR2: MGHRA, YSYEKL. CDR3 sequence (DNA): TGCGCCAGCAGCCTTGGACAGGGGGGTCAGCCCCAGCATTTT. Translated, it gives CASSLGQGGQPQHF.

The rearrangement joins TRBV6-4 to TRBJ2-3, with a tentative D call TRBD1 (6 bases). Deletions cut 4 bases from V and 0 bases from J, with 14 bases between. Germline loops: CDR1 MRHNA, CDR2 SNTAGT. This CDR3 is 16 amino acids long. CDR3 region: CASSAGRDTSTDTQYF. The CDR3 region has the DNA TGTGCCAGCAGTGCCGGAAGGGACACAAGCACAGATACGCAGTATTTT.

The chain links TRBV28 to TRBJ2-2; maybe TRBD2 (5 bases). The CDR3 runs to 14 residues. From germline, CDR1 is MDHEN and CDR2 SYDVKM. V shed 3 bases and J shed 3 bases, with 8 bases lying between them. CDR3 loop: CASSFASHTGELFF. DNA for the CDR3: TGTGCCAGCAGTTTCGCTAGCCACACCGGGGAGCTGTTTTTT.

This clone occurred once. The rearrangement links TRBV7-2 to TRBJ2-5; 9 bases align to TRBD2. Germline CDR1 SGHTA, CDR2 FQGNSA. V shed 0 bases and J 1 base; nucleotides not matched to a gene: 3. This CDR3 contains 16 residues. The CDR3 spells CASSLALAGAQETQYF. The CDR3 coding sequence is TGTGCCAGCAGCTTAGCGTTAGCGGGAGCCCAAGAGACCCAGTACTTC.

V and J are TRBV5-6 and TRBJ2-2, with D maybe TRBD1 (6 bases). The CDR3 consists of 15 residues. Trimming took off 5 bases at V and 3 bases at J, with 14 bases between the two ends. Germline values: CDR1 SGHDT, CDR2 YYEEEE. CDR3 in amino acids: CASSQSNRDTGELFF. The CDR3 DNA sequence: TGTGCCAGCAGTCAATCGAACAGGGACACCGGGGAGCTGTTTTTT.

This clone has just one count. The gene calls are TRBV2 and TRBJ2-7; 9 bases match TRBD2. The V gene's germline CDR1 is SNHLY and CDR2 FYNNEI. The trim removed 4 bases at V and 2 bases at J, leaving 9 bases unmatched. CDR3 size: 16 residues. CDR3 region: CASSVRSGGRAYEQYF. The CDR3 DNA reads TGTGCCAGCAGTGTTAGGTCTGGCGGGAGGGCCTACGAGCAGTACTTC. Variable domain in full (rest from reference TRBV2 and TRBJ2-7): EPEVTQTPSHQVTQMGQEVILRCVPISNHLYFYWYRQILGQKVEFLVSFYNNEISEKSEIFDDQFSVERPDGSNFTLKIRSTKLEDSAMYFCASSVRSGGRAYEQYFGPGTRLTVT.

This chain links TRBV5-1 with TRBJ2-3, with D possibly TRBD2 on 6 matching bases. Trimming pared 4 bases from V and 4 bases from J, leaving 13 bases between. This CDR3 has 14 amino acids. The V gene's germline CDR1 is SGHRS and CDR2 YFSETQ. The CDR3 loop reads CASSQSSVADTQYF. The CDR3 DNA reads as TGCGCCAGCAGCCAGTCTAGCGTGGCAGATACGCAGTATTTT.

The chain combines TRBV11-2 with TRBJ2-7; 9 positions agree with TRBD1. Germline CDR1 and CDR2: SGHAT and FQNNGV. The CDR3 runs to 15 residues. V shed 1 base, J shed 2 bases, and the junction held 3 bases outside the gene matches. As DNA, the CDR3 is TGTGCCAGCAGCTTAGCGGACAGGGGAACCTACGAGCAGTACTTC. Translated: CASSLADRGTYEQYF. Based on the CDR3 plus reference TRBV11-2 and TRBJ2-7, the full variable domain is EAGVAQSPRYKIIEKRQSVAFWCNPISGHATLYWYQQILGQGPKLLIQFQNNGVVDDSQLPKDRFSAERLKGVDSTLKIQPAKLEDSAVYLCASSLADRGTYEQYFGPGTRLTVT.